The 4 T cell receptor beta chains in this list originate from one sample, sequenced in a study of blood T cells in healthy people across ages. It was with a sample-barcoded 5' primer and a J-beta primer mix that a second PCR of roughly 7 to 12 cycles was run. TCRdb re-derived calls from the 5' RACE reads in MiXCR, one entry per CDR3 protein. The table shows hundreds of thousands of distinct CDR3 sequences, with approximately 59% occurring only once. Material: blood. These receptors were collected from a man aged 25 to 40 in good health.

This clonotype was detected many times. The chain links TRBV29-1 to TRBJ2-3; possibly TRBD1 or TRBD2 for D (5 bases each). The germline V and J ends were trimmed by 3 bases and 2 bases, with 9 bases remaining between them. The CDR3 extends over 13 amino acids. Germline loops: CDR1 SQVTM, CDR2 ANQGSEA. For the CDR3, the DNA is TGCAGCGTTGATGGGACCTACACAGATACGCAGTATTTT. Encoded protein: CSVDGTYTDTQYF.

This clonotype was found a few times. This sequence joins TRBV6-5 and TRBJ2-1, with 8 bases identical to TRBD1. V was clipped by 2 bases and J by 10 bases; unmatched bases: 4. CDR3 length: 13 residues. In germline, CDR1 is MNHEY, CDR2 SVGAGI. This CDR3 reads CASSYGQGDEQFF. CDR3 nucleotides: TGTGCCAGCAGTTACGGACAGGGAGACGAGCAGTTCTTC.

This clonotype occurred a few times. The gene calls are TRBV9 and TRBJ2-1; weak D call: TRBD1 (6 bases). Germline-derived CDR1 and CDR2 are SGDLS and YYNGEE. This CDR3 has 14 amino acids. V shed 2 bases and J shed 3 bases, with 9 bases lying between them. The CDR3 is CASSVDSLYNEQFF. The CDR3 DNA sequence: TGTGCCAGCAGCGTGGACAGCCTCTACAATGAGCAGTTCTTC.

The chain employs TRBV7-2 and TRBJ2-2; D tentatively fits TRBD1 or TRBD2 (5 bases each). The CDR3 covers 14 residues. V lost 4 bases, J lost 8 bases, and 14 bases lay in between. Germline V gene lookup returns CDR1 SGHTA and CDR2 FQGNSA. The CDR3 DNA sequence: TGTGCCAGCAGCTCGGGACGGCCCAGGGGGGAGCTGTTTTTT. It translates to CASSSGRPRGELFF.